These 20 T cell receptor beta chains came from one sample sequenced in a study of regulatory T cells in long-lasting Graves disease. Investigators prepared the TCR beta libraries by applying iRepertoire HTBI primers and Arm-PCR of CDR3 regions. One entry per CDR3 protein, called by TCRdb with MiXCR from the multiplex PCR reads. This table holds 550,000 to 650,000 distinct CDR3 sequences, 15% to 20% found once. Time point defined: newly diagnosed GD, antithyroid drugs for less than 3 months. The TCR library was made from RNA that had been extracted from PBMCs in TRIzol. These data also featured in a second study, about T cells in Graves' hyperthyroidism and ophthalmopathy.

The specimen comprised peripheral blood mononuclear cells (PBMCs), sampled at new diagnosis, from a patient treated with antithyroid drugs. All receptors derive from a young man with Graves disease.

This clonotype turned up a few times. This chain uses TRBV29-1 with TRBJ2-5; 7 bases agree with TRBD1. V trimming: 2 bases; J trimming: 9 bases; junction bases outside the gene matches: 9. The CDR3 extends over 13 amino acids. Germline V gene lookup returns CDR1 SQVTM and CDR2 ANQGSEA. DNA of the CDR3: TGCAGCGTTGAAACGACAGGGCAAGGGGCCCAGTACTTC. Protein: CSVETTGQGAQYF. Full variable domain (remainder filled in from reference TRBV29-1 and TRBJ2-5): SAVISQKPSRDICQRGTSLTIQCQVDSQVTMMFWYRQQPGQSLTLIATANQGSEATYESGFVIDKFPISRPNLTFSTLTVSNMSPEDSSIYLCSVETTGQGAQYFGPGTRLLVL.

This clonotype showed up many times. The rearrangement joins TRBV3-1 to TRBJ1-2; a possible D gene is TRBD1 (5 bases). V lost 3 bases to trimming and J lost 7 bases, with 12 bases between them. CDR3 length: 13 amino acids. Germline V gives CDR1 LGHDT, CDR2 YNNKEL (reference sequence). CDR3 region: CASSQGRFFGYTF. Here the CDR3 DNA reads TGTGCCAGCAGCCAGGGACGGTTTTTTGGCTACACCTTC. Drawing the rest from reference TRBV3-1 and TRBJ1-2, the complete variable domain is DTAVSQTPKYLVTQMGNDKSIKCEQNLGHDTMYWYKQDSKKFLKIMFSYNNKELIINETVPNRFSPKSPDKAHLNLHINSLELGDSAVYFCASSQGRFFGYTFGSGTRLTVV.

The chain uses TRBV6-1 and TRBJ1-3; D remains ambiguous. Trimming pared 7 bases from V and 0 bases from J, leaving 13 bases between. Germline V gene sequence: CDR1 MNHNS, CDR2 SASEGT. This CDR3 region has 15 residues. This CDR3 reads CASILTVYSGNTIYF. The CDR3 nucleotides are TGTGCCAGCATTCTGACTGTTTACTCTGGAAACACCATATATTTT.

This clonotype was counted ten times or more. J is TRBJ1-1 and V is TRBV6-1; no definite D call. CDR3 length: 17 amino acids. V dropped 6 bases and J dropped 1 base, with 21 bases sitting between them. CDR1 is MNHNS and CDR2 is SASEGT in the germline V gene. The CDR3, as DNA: TGTGCCAGCAGGACCAACATGAGGCCCGAACCGAACACTGAAGCTTTCTTT. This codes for CASRTNMRPEPNTEAFF.

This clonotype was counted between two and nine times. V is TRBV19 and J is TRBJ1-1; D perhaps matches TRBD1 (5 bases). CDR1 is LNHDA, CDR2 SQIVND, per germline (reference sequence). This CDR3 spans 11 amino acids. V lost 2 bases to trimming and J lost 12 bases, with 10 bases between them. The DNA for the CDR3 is TGTGCCAGTAGTATATCGGGGGTGCCTTTCTTT. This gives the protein CASSISGVPFF.

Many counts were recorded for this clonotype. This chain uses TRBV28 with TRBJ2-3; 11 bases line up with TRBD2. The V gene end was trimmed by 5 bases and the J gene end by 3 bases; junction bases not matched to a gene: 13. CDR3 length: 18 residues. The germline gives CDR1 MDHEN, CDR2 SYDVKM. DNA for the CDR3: TGTGCCAGCAGTCCCGCTAGCGGGAGGCTCATCGAGACAGATACGCAGTATTTT. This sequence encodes CASSPASGRLIETDTQYF.

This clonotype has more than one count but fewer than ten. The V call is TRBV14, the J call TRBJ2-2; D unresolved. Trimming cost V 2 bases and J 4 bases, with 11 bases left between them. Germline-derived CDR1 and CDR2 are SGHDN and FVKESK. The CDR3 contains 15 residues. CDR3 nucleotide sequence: TGTGCCAGCAGCCAATTCAGCACGAGCACCGGGGAGCTGTTTTTT. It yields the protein CASSQFSTSTGELFF.

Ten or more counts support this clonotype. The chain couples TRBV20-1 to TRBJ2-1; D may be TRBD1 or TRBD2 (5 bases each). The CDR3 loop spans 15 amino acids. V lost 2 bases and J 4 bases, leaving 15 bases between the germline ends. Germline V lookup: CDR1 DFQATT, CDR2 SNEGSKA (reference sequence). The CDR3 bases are TGCAGTGCTAGATGGGGTATCGGGGCTTACAATGAGCAGTTCTTC. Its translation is CSARWGIGAYNEQFF.

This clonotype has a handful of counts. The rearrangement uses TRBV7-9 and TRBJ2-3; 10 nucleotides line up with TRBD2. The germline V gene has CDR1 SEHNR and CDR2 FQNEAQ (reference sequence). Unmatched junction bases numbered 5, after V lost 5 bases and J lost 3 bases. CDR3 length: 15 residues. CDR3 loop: CASSPERGGTDTQYF. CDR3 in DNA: TGTGCCAGCAGCCCGGAGCGGGGGGGGACAGATACGCAGTATTTT.

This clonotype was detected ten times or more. Written as DNA, the CDR3 is TGTGCCAGCAGGAAACAGGGGAACACTGAAGCTTTCTTT. Its protein product is CASRKQGNTEAFF. The chain has TRBV28 and TRBJ1-1; perhaps TRBD1 as D (6 bases). This CDR3 is built from 13 residues. V was clipped by 6 bases and J by 1 base, with 9 bases between them. Germline CDR1 and CDR2: MDHEN and SYDVKM.

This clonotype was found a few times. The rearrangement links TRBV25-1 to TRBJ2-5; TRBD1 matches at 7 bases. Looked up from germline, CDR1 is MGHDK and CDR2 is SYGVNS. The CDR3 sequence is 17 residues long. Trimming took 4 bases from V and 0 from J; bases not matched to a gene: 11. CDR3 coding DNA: TGTGCCAGCAGTGGCTCCCACATGGGACAGTACCAAGAGACCCAGTACTTC. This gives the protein CASSGSHMGQYQETQYF.

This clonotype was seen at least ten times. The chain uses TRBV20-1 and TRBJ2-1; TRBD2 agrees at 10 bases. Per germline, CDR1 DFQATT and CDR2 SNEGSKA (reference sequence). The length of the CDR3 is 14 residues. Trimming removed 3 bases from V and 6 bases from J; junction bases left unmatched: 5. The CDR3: CSARGLAGVNEQFF. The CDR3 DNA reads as TGCAGTGCTAGGGGTCTAGCGGGAGTCAATGAGCAGTTCTTC.

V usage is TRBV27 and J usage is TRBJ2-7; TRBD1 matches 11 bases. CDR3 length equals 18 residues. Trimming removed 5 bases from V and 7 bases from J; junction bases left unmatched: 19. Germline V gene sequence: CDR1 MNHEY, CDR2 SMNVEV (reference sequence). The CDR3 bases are TGTGCCAGCAGTGTCGCCGGTAAGGGGACAGGGGGACCAAATGAGCAGTACTTC. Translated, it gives CASSVAGKGTGGPNEQYF.

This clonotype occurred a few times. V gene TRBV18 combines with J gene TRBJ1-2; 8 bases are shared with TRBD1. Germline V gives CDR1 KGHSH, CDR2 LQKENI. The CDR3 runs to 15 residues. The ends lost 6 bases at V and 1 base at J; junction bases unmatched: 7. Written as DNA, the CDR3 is TGTGCCAGCTCGCAACAGGGGGACTATAACTATGGCTACACCTTC. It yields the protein CASSQQGDYNYGYTF.

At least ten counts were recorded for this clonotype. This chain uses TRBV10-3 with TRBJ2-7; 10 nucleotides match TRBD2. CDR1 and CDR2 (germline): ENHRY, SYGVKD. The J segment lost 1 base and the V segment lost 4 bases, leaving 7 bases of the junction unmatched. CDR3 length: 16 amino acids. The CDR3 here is CAISAPSGRGSYEQYF. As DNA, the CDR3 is TGTGCCATCAGTGCACCTAGCGGGAGAGGGTCCTACGAGCAGTACTTC.

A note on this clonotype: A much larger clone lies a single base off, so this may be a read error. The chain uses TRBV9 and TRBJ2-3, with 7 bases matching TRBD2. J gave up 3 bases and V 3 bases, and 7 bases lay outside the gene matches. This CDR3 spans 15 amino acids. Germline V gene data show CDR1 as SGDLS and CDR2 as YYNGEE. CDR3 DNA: TGTGCCAGCAGCGACCTAGCGGCACCTACAGATACGCAGTATTTT. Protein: CASSDLAAPTDTQYF.

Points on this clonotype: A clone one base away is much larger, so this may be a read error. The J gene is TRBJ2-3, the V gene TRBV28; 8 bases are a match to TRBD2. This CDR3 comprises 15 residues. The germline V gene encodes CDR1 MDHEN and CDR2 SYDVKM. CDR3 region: CASSSAGVRTGTQYF. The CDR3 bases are TGTGCCAGCAGCTCAGCGGGAGTCCGCACAGGTACGCAGTATTTT.

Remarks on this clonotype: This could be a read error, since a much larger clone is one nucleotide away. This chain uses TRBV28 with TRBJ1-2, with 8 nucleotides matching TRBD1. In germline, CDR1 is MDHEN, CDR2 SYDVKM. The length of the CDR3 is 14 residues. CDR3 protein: CASSLAGQVYDYTF. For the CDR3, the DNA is TGTGCCAGCAGCCTGGCGGGACAGGTTTATGACTACACCTTC.

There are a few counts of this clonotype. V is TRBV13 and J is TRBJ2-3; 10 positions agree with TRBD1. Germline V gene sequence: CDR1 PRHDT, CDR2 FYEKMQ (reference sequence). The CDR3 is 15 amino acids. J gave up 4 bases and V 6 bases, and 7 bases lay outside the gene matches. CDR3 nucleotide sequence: TGTGCCAGCAGTCGAGGGGGACAGGGGCCAGATACGCAGTATTTT. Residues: CASSRGGQGPDTQYF.

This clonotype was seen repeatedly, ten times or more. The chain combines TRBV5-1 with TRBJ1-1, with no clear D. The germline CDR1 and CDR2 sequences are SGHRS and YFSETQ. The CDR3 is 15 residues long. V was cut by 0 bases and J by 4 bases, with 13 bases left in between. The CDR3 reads CASSLEGVIVTEAFF. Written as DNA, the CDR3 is TGCGCCAGCAGCTTGGAGGGAGTCATCGTCACTGAAGCTTTCTTT. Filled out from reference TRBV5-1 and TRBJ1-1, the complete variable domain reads KAGVTQTPRYLIKTRGQQVTLSCSPISGHRSVSWYQQTPGQGLQFLFEYFSETQRNKGNFPGRFSGRQFSNSRSEMNVSTLELGDSALYLCASSLEGVIVTEAFFGQGTRLTVV.